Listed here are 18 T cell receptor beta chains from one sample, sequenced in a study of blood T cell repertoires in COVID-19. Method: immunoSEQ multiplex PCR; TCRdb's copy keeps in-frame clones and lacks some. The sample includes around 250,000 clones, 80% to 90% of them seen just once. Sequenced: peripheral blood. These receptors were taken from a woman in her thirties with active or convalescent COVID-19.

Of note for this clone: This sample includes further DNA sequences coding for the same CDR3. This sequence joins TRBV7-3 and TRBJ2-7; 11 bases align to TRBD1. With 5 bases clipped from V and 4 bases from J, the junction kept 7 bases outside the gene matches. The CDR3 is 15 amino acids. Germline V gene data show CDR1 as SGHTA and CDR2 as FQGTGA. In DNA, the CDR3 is TGTGCCAGCAGCCTTACGGGGACAGGGGGATACGAGCAGTACTTC. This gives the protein CASSLTGTGGYEQYF.

The CDR3 protein is CASTPWPRVRGQETQYF. CDR3 DNA: TGTGCCAGCACCCCCTGGCCCCGGGTGCGGGGCCAAGAGACCCAGTACTTC. V gene TRBV2 combines with J gene TRBJ2-5, with a weak D call TRBD2 (6 bases). Deletions cut 7 bases from V and 1 base from J, with 22 bases between. The CDR3 has 17 residues. Germline values: CDR1 SNHLY, CDR2 FYNNEI.

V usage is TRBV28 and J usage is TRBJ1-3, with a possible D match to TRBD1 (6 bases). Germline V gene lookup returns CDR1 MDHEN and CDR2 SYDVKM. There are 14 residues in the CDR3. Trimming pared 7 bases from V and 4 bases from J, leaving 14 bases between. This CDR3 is CASKHREYGNTIYF. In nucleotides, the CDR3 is TGTGCCAGCAAACACAGGGAGTACGGAAACACCATATATTTT.

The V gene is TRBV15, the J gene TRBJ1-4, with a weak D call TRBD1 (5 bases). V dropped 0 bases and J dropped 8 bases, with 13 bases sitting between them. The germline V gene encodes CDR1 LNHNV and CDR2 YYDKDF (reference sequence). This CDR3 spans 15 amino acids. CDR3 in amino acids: CATSRDLGVWEKLFF. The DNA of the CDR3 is TGTGCCACCAGCAGAGATTTAGGGGTTTGGGAAAAACTGTTTTTT.

The CDR3: CASSLVQGASEQYF. CDR3 coding DNA: TGTGCCAGCAGCTTGGTCCAGGGGGCAAGTGAGCAGTACTTC. The rearrangement links TRBV5-5 to TRBJ2-7; TRBD1 agrees at 8 bases. Per the germline V gene, CDR1 is SGHKS and CDR2 is YYEKEE (reference sequence). This CDR3 has 14 amino acids. The V and J ends lost 0 bases and 7 bases, in that order; junction bases with no gene match: 6.

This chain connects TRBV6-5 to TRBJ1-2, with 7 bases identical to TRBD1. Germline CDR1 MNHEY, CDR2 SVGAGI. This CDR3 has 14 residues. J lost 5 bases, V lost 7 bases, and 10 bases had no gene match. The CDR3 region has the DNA TGTGCCAGCACTCAACAGACAGGGACTTATGGCTACACCTTC. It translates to CASTQQTGTYGYTF.

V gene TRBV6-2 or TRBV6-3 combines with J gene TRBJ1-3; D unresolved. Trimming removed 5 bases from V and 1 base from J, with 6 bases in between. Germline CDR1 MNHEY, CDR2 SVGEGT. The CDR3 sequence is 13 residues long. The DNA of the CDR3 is TGTGCCAGCAGTCTTAATTCTGGAAACACCATATATTTT. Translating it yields CASSLNSGNTIYF.

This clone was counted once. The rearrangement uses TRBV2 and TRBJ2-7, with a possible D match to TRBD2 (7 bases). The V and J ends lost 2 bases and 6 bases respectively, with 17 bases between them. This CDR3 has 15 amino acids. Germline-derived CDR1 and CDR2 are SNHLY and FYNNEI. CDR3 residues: CASSELGGAGSEQYF. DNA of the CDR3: TGTGCCAGCAGTGAATTAGGGGGGGCAGGCAGCGAGCAGTACTTC.

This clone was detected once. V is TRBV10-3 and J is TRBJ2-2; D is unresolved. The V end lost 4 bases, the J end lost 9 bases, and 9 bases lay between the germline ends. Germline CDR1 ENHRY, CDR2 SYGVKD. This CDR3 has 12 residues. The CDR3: CAISAQMRELFF. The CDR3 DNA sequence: TGTGCCATCAGTGCACAGATGAGGGAGCTGTTTTTT.

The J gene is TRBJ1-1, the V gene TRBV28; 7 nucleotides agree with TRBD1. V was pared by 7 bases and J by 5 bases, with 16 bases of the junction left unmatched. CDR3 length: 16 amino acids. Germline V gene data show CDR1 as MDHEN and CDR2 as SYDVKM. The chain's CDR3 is CASKPTSDRVRTEAFF. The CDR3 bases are TGTGCCAGCAAGCCTACCTCCGACAGGGTAAGGACTGAAGCTTTCTTT.

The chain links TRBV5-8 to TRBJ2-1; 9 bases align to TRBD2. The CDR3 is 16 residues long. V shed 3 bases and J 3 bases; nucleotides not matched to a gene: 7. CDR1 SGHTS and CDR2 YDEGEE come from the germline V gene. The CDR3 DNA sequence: TGTGCCAGCAGCTCTCTCCCAGCGGGGGGCTACAATGAGCAGTTCTTC. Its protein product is CASSSLPAGGYNEQFF.

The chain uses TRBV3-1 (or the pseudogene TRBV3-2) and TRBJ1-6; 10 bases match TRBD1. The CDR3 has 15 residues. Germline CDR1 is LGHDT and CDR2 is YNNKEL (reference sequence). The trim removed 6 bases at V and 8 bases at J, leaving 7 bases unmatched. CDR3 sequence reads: CASSPGTGADSPLHF. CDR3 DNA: TGTGCCAGCAGTCCCGGGACAGGGGCGGATTCACCCCTCCACTTT.

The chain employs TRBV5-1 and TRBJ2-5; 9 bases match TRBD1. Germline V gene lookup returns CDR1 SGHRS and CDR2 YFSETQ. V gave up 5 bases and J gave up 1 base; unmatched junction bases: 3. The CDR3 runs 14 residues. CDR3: CASSPGQGQETQYF. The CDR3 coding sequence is TGCGCCAGCAGTCCGGGACAGGGCCAAGAGACCCAGTACTTC. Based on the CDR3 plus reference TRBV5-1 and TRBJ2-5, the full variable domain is KAGVTQTPRYLIKTRGQQVTLSCSPISGHRSVSWYQQTPGQGLQFLFEYFSETQRNKGNFPGRFSGRQFSNSRSEMNVSTLELGDSALYLCASSPGQGQETQYFGPGTRLLVL.

The CDR3 sequence: CARQGNCTEAFF. The CDR3 nucleotides are TGTGCCAGACAGGGGAATTGCACTGAAGCTTTCTTT. The rearrangement links TRBV6-5 to TRBJ1-1; 7 nucleotides line up with TRBD1. CDR1 and CDR2 (germline): MNHEY, SVGAGI. Trimming took 9 bases from V and 4 from J; bases not matched to a gene: 5. This CDR3 comprises 12 residues.

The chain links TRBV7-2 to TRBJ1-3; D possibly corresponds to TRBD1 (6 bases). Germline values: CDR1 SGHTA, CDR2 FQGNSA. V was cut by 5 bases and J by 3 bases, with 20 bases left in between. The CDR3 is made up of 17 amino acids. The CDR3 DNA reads TGTGCCAGCAGCACTGTGGTTACTACAGGGTATGGAAACACCATATATTTT. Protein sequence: CASSTVVTTGYGNTIYF.

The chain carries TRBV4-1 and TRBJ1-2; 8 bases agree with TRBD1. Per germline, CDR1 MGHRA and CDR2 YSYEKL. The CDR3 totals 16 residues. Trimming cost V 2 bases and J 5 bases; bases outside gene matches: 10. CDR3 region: CASSQPRQGARYGYTF. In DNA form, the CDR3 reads TGCGCCAGCAGCCAACCCCGGCAGGGGGCGAGATATGGCTACACCTTC.

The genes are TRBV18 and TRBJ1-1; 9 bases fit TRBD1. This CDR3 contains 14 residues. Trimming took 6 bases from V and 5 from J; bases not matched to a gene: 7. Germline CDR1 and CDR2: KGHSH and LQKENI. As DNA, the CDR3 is TGTGCCAGCTCTAAGGACAGGGGCTGGACTGAAGCTTTCTTT. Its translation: CASSKDRGWTEAFF.

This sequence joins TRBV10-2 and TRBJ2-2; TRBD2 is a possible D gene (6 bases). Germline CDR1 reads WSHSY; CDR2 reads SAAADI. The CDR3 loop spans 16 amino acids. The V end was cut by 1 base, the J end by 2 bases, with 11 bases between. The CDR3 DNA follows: TGCGCCAGCAGTGAGTGGGGGACTCCTAACACCGGGGAGCTGTTTTTT. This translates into CASSEWGTPNTGELFF.